This T cell receptor beta chain was profiled in a study of blood T cell repertoires in COVID-19. About the study: Whether acute or convalescent, the COVID-19 samples came from the United States, Italy and Spain. T cells, B-cell-depleted T cells, or PBMCs supplied cDNA or gDNA.

In the authors' methods: Amplified reference gene primers provided the basis for estimating nucleated cell counts. The protocol was immunoSEQ multiplex PCR, while the TCRdb copy is restricted to in-frame clones and leaves out a portion. D and trimming were read from the DNA, whereas the V and J calls and clone size are those reported in that table. The sample shows 68,000 or so clones, 79% of them seen only once. V lost 10 bases and J 4 bases, leaving 16 bases between the germline ends. Germline V CDR1 and CDR2: MDHEN, SYDVKM. The CDR3 is made up of 13 amino acids. The chain joins TRBV28 to TRBJ1-2; a weak D match, TRBD1 (5 bases). This receptor was taken from a human donor in a cohort sampled during active COVID-19. The sequenced sample consisted of peripheral blood. The DNA for the CDR3 is TGTGCCAATTCTCGGGGGAGGGGCTATGGCTACACCTTC. Its protein is CANSRGRGYGYTF.